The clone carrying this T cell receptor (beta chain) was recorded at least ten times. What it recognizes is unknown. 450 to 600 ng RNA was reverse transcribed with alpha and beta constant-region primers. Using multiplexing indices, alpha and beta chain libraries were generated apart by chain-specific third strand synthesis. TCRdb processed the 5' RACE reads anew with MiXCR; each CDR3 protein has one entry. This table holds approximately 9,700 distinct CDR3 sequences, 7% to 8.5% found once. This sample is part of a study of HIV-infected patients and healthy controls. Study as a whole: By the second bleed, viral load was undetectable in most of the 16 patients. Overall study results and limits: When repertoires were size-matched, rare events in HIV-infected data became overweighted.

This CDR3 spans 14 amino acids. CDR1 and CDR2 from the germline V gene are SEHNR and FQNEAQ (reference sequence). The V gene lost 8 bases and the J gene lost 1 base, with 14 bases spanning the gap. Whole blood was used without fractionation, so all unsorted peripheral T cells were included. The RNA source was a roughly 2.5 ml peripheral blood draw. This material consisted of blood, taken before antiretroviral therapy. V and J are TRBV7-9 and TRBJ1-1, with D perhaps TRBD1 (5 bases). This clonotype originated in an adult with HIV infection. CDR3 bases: TGTGCCAGCGGACTGACAGCGCAGAACACTGAAGCTTTCTTT. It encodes CASGLTAQNTEAFF.